The 14 T cell receptor beta chains reported below all come from one sample, sequenced in a study of blood T cell repertoires in COVID-19. Measured with immunoSEQ multiplex PCR; TCRdb has only the in-frame clones, and not every one. The sample comprises about 170,000 clones, approximately 90% of which are singletons, and approximately 0.5% rests with the top ten. Material for sequencing was peripheral blood. These receptors were collected from a man in his fifties or sixties with acute or convalescent COVID-19.

The chain couples TRBV28 to TRBJ1-1; D remains unclear. Germline-derived CDR1 and CDR2 are MDHEN and SYDVKM. V was pared by 3 bases and J by 4 bases, with 12 bases between. The CDR3 runs 14 residues. As DNA, the CDR3 is TGTGCCAGCAGTTTCCTCATAGAGGGCACTGAAGCTTTCTTT. Its translation: CASSFLIEGTEAFF.

The chain combines TRBV19 with TRBJ1-5, with D unclear. This CDR3 has 13 amino acids. Trimming left V 3 bases short and J 3 bases short, with 6 bases between. Germline V gives CDR1 LNHDA, CDR2 SQIVND (reference sequence). The CDR3 DNA is TGTGCCAGTAGTATGGGCACCAATCAGCCCCAGCATTTT. As protein: CASSMGTNQPQHF.

The gene calls are TRBV6-4 and TRBJ2-3; 9 bases map to TRBD1. The CDR3 contains 15 residues. CDR1 is MRHNA, CDR2 SNTAGT, per germline. J gave up 5 bases and V 2 bases, and 5 bases lay outside the gene matches. CDR3 in DNA: TGTGCCAGCAGTGACGGACAGGGACAGGGAGATACGCAGTATTTT. It translates to CASSDGQGQGDTQYF.

The chain couples TRBV11-2 to TRBJ2-7; 7 bases fit TRBD2. With V trimmed by 4 bases and J by 4 bases, 16 bases remained unmatched. The CDR3 covers 17 residues. Germline-derived CDR1 and CDR2 are SGHAT and FQNNGV. The CDR3: CASSSGGGTTPPYEQYF. For the CDR3, the DNA is TGTGCCAGCAGCTCGGGGGGAGGGACGACACCACCTTACGAGCAGTACTTC.

The chain employs TRBV11-2 and TRBJ2-2; a possible D gene is TRBD1 (6 bases). V lost 5 bases, J lost 5 bases, and 9 bases lay in between. The CDR3 totals 13 residues. Germline V gives CDR1 SGHAT, CDR2 FQNNGV. CDR3 nucleotide sequence: TGTGCCAGCAGCGTGGACAGAACCGGGGAGCTGTTTTTT. This translates into CASSVDRTGELFF.

The chain employs TRBV7-2 and TRBJ2-4; TRBD1 matches 11 bases. Germline values: CDR1 SGHTA, CDR2 FQGNSA. J gave up 7 bases and V 5 bases, and 7 bases lay outside the gene matches. The CDR3 consists of 15 residues. The CDR3 region has the DNA TGTGCCAGCAGCGGCGGTGGGACAGGGGGTAACATTCAGTACTTC. It is translated as CASSGGGTGGNIQYF.

V gene TRBV5-1 combines with J gene TRBJ1-2, with D possibly matching TRBD1 (5 bases). The CDR3 length is 15 residues. V dropped 0 bases and J dropped 5 bases, with 14 bases sitting between them. Germline V gene lookup returns CDR1 SGHRS and CDR2 YFSETQ. The CDR3 nucleotides are TGCGCCAGCAGCTTGGGACAGCTCCAACCTTATGGCTACACCTTC. It is translated as CASSLGQLQPYGYTF.

The chain links TRBV10-3 to TRBJ2-2; possibly TRBD2 for D (6 bases). V lost 3 bases and J lost 5, with 13 bases in between. The CDR3 is made up of 15 amino acids. Germline CDR1 reads ENHRY; CDR2 reads SYGVKD. The CDR3 DNA follows: TGTGCCATCAGTGAAGGGGCAGGGAGGACCGGGGAGCTGTTTTTT. It translates to CAISEGAGRTGELFF.

V gene TRBV6-5 combines with J gene TRBJ2-3, with D possibly being TRBD2 (6 bases). This CDR3 is 14 amino acids long. Per the germline V gene, CDR1 is MNHEY and CDR2 is SVGAGI. Trimming stripped 5 bases from V and 8 bases from J, with 17 bases between. CDR3 nucleotide sequence: TGTGCCAGCAGTCGGGACTCCCCACGGGGTACGCAGTATTTT. The encoded protein is CASSRDSPRGTQYF.

The rearrangement links TRBV28 to TRBJ1-2, with 8 bases aligning to TRBD1. Per the germline V gene, CDR1 is MDHEN and CDR2 is SYDVKM. After removal of 3 bases from V and 2 bases from J, the junction contained 5 bases not matched to a gene. The CDR3 runs 15 residues. The CDR3 region is CASSFGDRGNYGYTF. For the CDR3, the DNA is TGTGCCAGCAGTTTCGGAGACAGGGGAAACTATGGCTACACCTTC.

This clone has just one count. The J gene is TRBJ2-1, the V gene TRBV7-2; 8 bases are a match to TRBD2. The CDR3 has 14 residues. V lost 1 base and J lost 14; bases outside the gene matches: 10. Germline loops: CDR1 SGHTA, CDR2 FQGNSA. In DNA form, the CDR3 reads TGTGCCAGCAGCTTAGAAGTAGCGGGAAGCGGGAAGTTCTTC. Its translation is CASSLEVAGSGKFF.

The CDR3 nucleotides read TGTGCCTGGCACGGGCTGGCTAGCGGAGACAATGAGCAGTTCTTC. Protein product: CAWHGLASGDNEQFF. The rearrangement joins TRBV30 to TRBJ2-1, with 7 nucleotides matching TRBD2. CDR3 size: 15 residues. CDR1 is GTSNPN and CDR2 is SVGIG in the germline V gene (reference sequence). The V and J ends lost 5 bases and 5 bases, in that order; junction bases with no gene match: 12.

The rearrangement links TRBV7-2 to TRBJ1-6; D is uncertain. The CDR3 consists of 15 residues. Trimming removed 1 base at V and 6 bases at J, with 10 bases between. From germline, CDR1 is SGHTA and CDR2 FQGNSA. The CDR3 is CASSLDVPPNSPLHF. The CDR3 nucleotides are TGTGCCAGCAGCTTAGATGTTCCTCCTAATTCACCCCTCCACTTT.

V is TRBV6-5 and J is TRBJ2-7; 8 nucleotides align to TRBD1. Germline CDR1 is MNHEY and CDR2 is SVGAGI. The CDR3 is 13 amino acids. The junction had 4 bases not matched to a gene; V was cut back by 2 bases and J by 7 bases. The CDR3 region has the DNA TGTGCCAGCAGTTACGGCAGGGGGCTTGAGCAGTACTTC. It is translated as CASSYGRGLEQYF.